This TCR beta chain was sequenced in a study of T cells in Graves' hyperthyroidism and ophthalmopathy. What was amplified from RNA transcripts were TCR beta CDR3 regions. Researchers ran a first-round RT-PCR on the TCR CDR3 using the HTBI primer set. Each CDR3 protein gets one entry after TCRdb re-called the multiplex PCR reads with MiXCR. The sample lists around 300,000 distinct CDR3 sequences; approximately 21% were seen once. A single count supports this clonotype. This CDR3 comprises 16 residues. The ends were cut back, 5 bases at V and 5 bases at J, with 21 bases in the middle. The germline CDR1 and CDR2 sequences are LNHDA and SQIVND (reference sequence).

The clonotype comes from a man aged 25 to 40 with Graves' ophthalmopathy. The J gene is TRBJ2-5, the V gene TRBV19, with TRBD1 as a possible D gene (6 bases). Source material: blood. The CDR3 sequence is CASSPVRAGDRETQYF. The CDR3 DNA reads TGTGCCAGTAGTCCCGTTCGGGCAGGGGATCGTGAGACCCAGTACTTC.